This T cell receptor (beta chain) was retrieved from a study of cytomegalovirus exposure and HLA in healthy donors. Primers included in the PCR were 60 Vbeta and 13 Jbeta primers. The assay was immunoSEQ multiplex PCR, and TCRdb's table has in-frame clones only and misses some. The sample shows more than 100,000 clones, about 16% of them seen only once. This CDR3 contains 11 residues. Germline CDR1 reads SGHTA; CDR2 reads FQGNSA. V was shortened by 3 bases and J by 6 bases, with 4 bases between the two germline ends. Only one count was recorded for this clone. This receptor was obtained from a woman aged 18-29 years in good health and CMV-seronegative. The rearrangement joins TRBV7-2 to TRBJ2-3; D is ambiguous. The material sequenced was PBMCs. The CDR3 spells CASSFADTQYF. CDR3 nucleotides: TGTGCCAGCAGCTTCGCGGATACGCAGTATTTT.